This is a list of T cell receptor beta chains from one sample in a study of beta chain features in type 1 diabetes. Clones were sequenced by immunoSEQ multiplex PCR, and TCRdb holds only the in-frame ones, with some missing. The sample consists of 250,000 to 350,000 clones, roughly 11% of them appearing once. The sequenced sample consisted of naive CD4+ T cells from blood. The receptor source for this set is a woman between 25 and 40 years old in good health. CDR3s include the opening cysteine and the closing phenylalanine or tryptophan. The D gene is left open where the match is weak. Rows give clone size only sometimes, using once, few, many, or a class for an expanded clone.

TRBJ2-7 TRBV27 TRBD2 few CASTRLAGLYEQYF TGTGCCAGCACCAGGCTAGCGGGCCTCTACGAGCAGTACTTC
TRBJ1-5 TRBV5-1 . few CASSPLGNQPQHF TGCGCCAGCAGCCCACTAGGGAATCAGCCCCAGCATTTT
TRBJ1-1 TRBV7-9 TRBD1 . CASRRQGNVMNTEAFF TGTGCCAGCAGAAGACAGGGTAACGTAATGAACACTGAAGCTTTCTTT
TRBJ2-7 TRBV15 TRBD1 . CATSRQGAYEQYF TGTGCCACCAGCAGACAGGGGGCTTACGAGCAGTACTTC
TRBJ2-1 TRBV29-1 TRBD1 few CSVDPGQGRNEQFF TGCAGCGTTGACCCTGGACAGGGGCGGAATGAGCAGTTCTTC
TRBJ1-3 TRBV30 . few CAWSVQPGNTIYF TGTGCCTGGAGTGTACAGCCTGGAAACACCATATATTTT
TRBJ2-7 TRBV27 TRBD1 . CASTSRPGQGIHEQYF TGTGCCAGCACCTCCCGGCCGGGACAGGGGATCCACGAGCAGTACTTC
TRBJ2-3 TRBV14 . few CASSQGTTSTDTQYF TGTGCCAGCAGCCAGGGGACAACCAGCACAGATACGCAGTATTTT
TRBJ1-2 TRBV6-6 . . CASSYAEESYGYTF TGTGCCAGCAGTTACGCTGAGGAAAGCTATGGCTACACCTTC
TRBJ2-7 TRBV7-2 TRBD2 . CASSLVAGDYEQYF TGTGCCAGCAGCTTAGTAGCGGGAGACTACGAGCAGTACTTC
TRBJ2-5 TRBV11-2 TRBD2 few CASSLRAGGYQETQYF TGTGCCAGCAGCCTTCGGGCGGGAGGGTACCAAGAGACCCAGTACTTC
TRBJ2-4 TRBV19 TRBD1 . CASSNRTGDLAKNIQYF TGTGCCAGTAGTAACCGGACAGGGGATCTAGCCAAAAACATTCAGTACTTC
TRBJ2-2 TRBV30 . many CAWSVNTGELFF TGTGCCTGGAGCGTGAACACCGGGGAGCTGTTTTTT
TRBJ2-3 TRBV6-5 . few CASTGGGGTDTQYF TGTGCCAGCACCGGGGGAGGAGGCACAGATACGCAGTATTTT
TRBJ2-1 TRBV28 . . CASRGLASSQFF TGTGCCAGCAGAGGTCTAGCGTCCTCTCAGTTCTTC
TRBJ1-5 TRBV7-9 TRBD1 . CASSLGQGNQPQHF TGTGCCAGCAGCCTAGGACAGGGCAATCAGCCCCAGCATTTT
TRBJ2-3 TRBV28 . . CASSPSRDTQYF TGTGCCAGCAGCCCGTCGAGGGATACGCAGTATTTT
TRBJ2-1 TRBV11-3 TRBD1 . CASSSGQGSPNEQFF TGTGCCAGCAGCTCGGGACAGGGCTCCCCCAATGAGCAGTTCTTC
TRBJ1-1 TRBV29-1 TRBD1 many CSAGQGYAFF TGCAGCGCTGGACAGGGATATGCTTTCTTT
TRBJ2-1 TRBV5-1 TRBD1 . CASSPGTEDNEQFF TGCGCCAGCAGCCCCGGGACAGAAGACAATGAGCAGTTCTTC
TRBJ2-7 TRBV6-5 TRBD1 . CASSPRQGQSYEQYF TGTGCCAGCAGCCCCAGACAGGGGCAATCCTACGAGCAGTACTTC
TRBJ2-1 TRBV4-3 TRBD2 . CASSQGAGGRQFF TGCGCCAGCAGCCAAGGGGCTGGCGGGAGGCAGTTCTTC
TRBJ2-3 TRBV5-1 TRBD1 few CASSTGTVLTDTQYF TGCGCCAGCAGCACCGGGACAGTACTCACAGATACGCAGTATTTT
TRBJ1-1 TRBV7-9 . few CASSLAGGNTEAFF TGTGCCAGCAGCTTAGCAGGGGGAAACACTGAAGCTTTCTTT
TRBJ2-5 TRBV30 . . CAWSHGDFQYF TGTGCCTGGAGTCATGGTGACTTCCAGTACTTC
TRBJ2-6 TRBV19 . . CASRIHSSSGANVLTF TGTGCCAGTAGGATACATTCCAGCTCTGGGGCCAACGTCCTGACTTTC
TRBJ1-1 TRBV5-8 TRBD1 few CAVAHTYGTDVNTEAFF TGTGCCGTCGCCCATACCTACGGGACAGACGTGAACACTGAAGCTTTCTTT
TRBJ2-7 TRBV9 TRBD2 few CASSVGAGVPYEQYF TGTGCCAGCAGCGTAGGGGCGGGGGTCCCCTACGAGCAGTACTTC
TRBJ2-7 TRBV2 . few CASSNTNSYEQYF TGTGCCAGCAGCAACACCAATTCCTACGAGCAGTACTTC
TRBJ2-5 TRBV18 TRBD1 few CASSPTGTGLAETQYF TGTGCCAGCTCACCAACCGGGACAGGGTTGGCGGAGACCCAGTACTTC
TRBJ2-7 TRBV28 TRBD2 . CASSSAGGFYEQYF TGTGCCAGCAGTTCAGCGGGAGGATTTTACGAGCAGTACTTC
TRBJ1-2 TRBV6-1 . few CASSDPDYGYTF TGTGCCAGCAGTGACCCAGACTATGGCTACACCTTC
TRBJ1-4 TRBV7-3 . . CASSLQTGVNEKLFF TGTGCCAGCAGCCTCCAGACAGGCGTGAATGAAAAACTGTTTTTT
TRBJ2-1 TRBV30 . . CAWSAGAAGNEQFF TGTGCCTGGAGCGCAGGGGCGGCGGGCAATGAGCAGTTCTTC
TRBJ2-7 TRBV7-9 . few CASSLVQYEQYF TGTGCCAGCAGCTTAGTTCAATACGAGCAGTACTTC
TRBJ2-1 TRBV5-4 TRBD2 . CASSPGLAGYNEQFF TGTGCCAGCAGCCCTGGACTAGCGGGCTACAATGAGCAGTTCTTC
TRBJ2-5 TRBV5-1 TRBD2 few CASSLAGTSGSFGETQYF TGCGCCAGCAGCTTGGCTGGGACTAGCGGGTCGTTTGGGGAGACCCAGTACTTC
TRBJ2-5 TRBV10-3 TRBD1 . CAISEARDSQETQYF TGTGCCATCAGTGAGGCCCGGGACAGCCAAGAGACCCAGTACTTC
TRBJ2-7 TRBV6-1 TRBD1 . CASRRMGQSYEQYF TGTGCCAGCAGAAGAATGGGACAGTCCTACGAGCAGTACTTC
TRBJ2-5 TRBV5-5 . . CASSLYFEETQYF TGTGCCAGCAGCTTGTACTTCGAAGAGACCCAGTACTTC
TRBJ2-3 TRBV5-1 . few CASNGGSRNTQYF TGCGCCAGTAACGGGGGATCGAGGAATACGCAGTATTTT
TRBJ2-6 TRBV7-3 . few CASSAAGLSGANVLTF TGTGCCAGCTCGGCGGCTGGCCTCTCTGGGGCCAACGTCCTGACTTTC
TRBJ2-1 TRBV4-2 . . CASSARRDEQFF TGTGCCAGCAGCGCGCGTCGGGATGAGCAGTTCTTC
TRBJ2-1 TRBV9 TRBD2 few CASSETSGRSSYNEQFF TGTGCCAGCAGCGAGACTAGCGGGAGGAGCTCCTACAATGAGCAGTTCTTC
TRBJ2-5 TRBV7-2 . . CASSLVTGGETQYF TGTGCCAGCAGCTTAGTTACTGGCGGGGAGACCCAGTACTTC
TRBJ2-7 TRBV28 . few CASRSTTLDEQYF TGTGCCAGCAGGTCTACTACGCTCGACGAGCAGTACTTC
TRBJ2-1 TRBV28 TRBD1 few CASSLSGTGRRNEQFF TGTGCCAGCAGTTTATCCGGGACAGGGAGGAGGAATGAGCAGTTCTTC
TRBJ2-7 TRBV9 TRBD1 few CASSASDRAEQYF TGTGCCAGCAGCGCCTCGGACAGGGCGGAGCAGTACTTC